The 9 T cell receptor beta chains below come from one sample, sequenced in a study of blood T cell repertoires in COVID-19. Profiled with immunoSEQ multiplex PCR; TCRdb holds only in-frame clones, not every one. The sample records 54,000 or so clones, around nine tenths being singletons. Material: peripheral blood. The receptors were sampled from a human donor in a cohort sampled during active COVID-19.

The chain joins TRBV5-1 to TRBJ2-1, with 7 bases matching TRBD1. The CDR3 contains 14 residues. The V segment lost 5 bases and the J segment 8 bases; nucleotides outside the gene matches: 10. Germline V gene data show CDR1 as SGHRS and CDR2 as YFSETQ. The CDR3: CASSTTGFTDEQFF. The CDR3 nucleotides are TGCGCCAGCAGTACGACAGGGTTTACGGATGAGCAGTTCTTC.

The CDR3 sequence is CASRRWGANEKLFF. CDR3 in DNA: TGTGCCAGCAGACGCTGGGGAGCTAATGAAAAACTGTTTTTT. V usage is TRBV27 and J usage is TRBJ1-4; D gene ambiguous. The V and J ends lost 6 bases and 3 bases respectively, with 11 bases between them. Germline CDR1 is MNHEY and CDR2 is SMNVEV (reference sequence). The CDR3 consists of 14 residues.

The rearrangement uses TRBV11-3 and TRBJ2-3; the D is unclear. There are 12 residues in the CDR3. V shed 4 bases and J shed 6 bases, with 8 bases lying between them. The germline gives CDR1 SGHNT, CDR2 YENEEA. As DNA, the CDR3 is TGTGCCAGCAGCTCGCACACGGATACGCAGTATTTT. Translated, it gives CASSSHTDTQYF.

The V gene is TRBV21-1, the J gene TRBJ2-7; the tabulated D call, TRBD2, remains unverified against the DNA. TRBV21-1 is marked as a pseudogene. This CDR3 has 18 amino acids. The CDR3 spells CASSKVGYASGRSYEQYF. The DNA of the CDR3 is TGTGCCAGCAGCAAAGTAGGTTATGCTAGCGGGAGGTCCTACGAGCAGTACTTC.

V and J are TRBV18 and TRBJ2-3, with 11 bases aligning to TRBD2. Trimming at V came to 4 bases and at J to 6 bases, leaving 6 bases not matched to a gene. The CDR3 runs to 15 residues. Germline CDR1 is KGHSH and CDR2 is LQKENI. In DNA, the CDR3 is TGTGCCAGCTCACGACCTAGCGGGGGGTCGGATACGCAGTATTTT. Translating it yields CASSRPSGGSDTQYF.

The rearrangement links TRBV9 to TRBJ2-7; possible D gene TRBD1, 6 bases. CDR3 size: 15 residues. The ends were cut back, 2 bases at V and 3 bases at J, with 15 bases in the middle. CDR1 is SGDLS and CDR2 is YYNGEE in the germline V gene. Here the CDR3 reads CASSVTGSPLYEQYF. The CDR3 nucleotides are TGTGCCAGCAGCGTCACAGGGTCCCCCCTCTACGAGCAGTACTTC.

This chain connects TRBV7-8 to TRBJ2-7; D unclear. Germline V gives CDR1 SGHVS, CDR2 FQNEAQ. V was trimmed by 5 bases and J by 2 bases, leaving 10 bases between them. CDR3 length: 13 amino acids. The DNA of the CDR3 is TGTGCCAGCAGCCTACAGTCAACCTACGAGCAGTACTTC. Translation gives CASSLQSTYEQYF.

The gene calls are TRBV19 and TRBJ1-5; 8 nucleotides match TRBD1. The J segment lost 4 bases and the V segment lost 5 bases, leaving 7 bases of the junction unmatched. This CDR3 has 15 residues. Germline-derived CDR1 and CDR2 are LNHDA and SQIVND (reference sequence). CDR3 in amino acids: CASSFKNRGNQPQHF. The CDR3 region has the DNA TGTGCCAGTAGTTTCAAAAACAGGGGGAATCAGCCCCAGCATTTT.

J is TRBJ1-1 and V is TRBV5-1; perhaps TRBD1 as D (6 bases). The CDR3 length is 13 residues. Germline lookup yields CDR1 SGHRS and CDR2 YFSETQ. V was shortened by 6 bases and J by 4 bases, with 13 bases between the two germline ends. CDR3 region: CASNLRGGTEAFF. The DNA of the CDR3 is TGCGCCAGCAACCTCAGGGGTGGCACTGAAGCTTTCTTT.